Listed below are T cell receptor beta chains from one sample, sequenced in a study of blood T cells in healthy people across ages. TCRdb re-analysed the 5' RACE reads in MiXCR, keeping a single row per CDR3 protein. The sample lists 550,000 to 600,000 distinct CDR3 sequences; around 48% were seen once. Sequencing was carried out using blood. The receptor set was obtained from an elderly man in good health. Both conserved end residues are part of each CDR3. A D gene is named only where the DNA matches it firmly. Clone sizes are given selectively: once, few, many, or a class where the clone is expanded.

CDR3nt: TGTGCCAGCAGCATACCCGGGGTTAATGAGCAGTTCTTC
CDR3aa: CASSIPGVNEQFF
abundance: .
j_gene: TRBJ2-1
v_gene: TRBV7-9
d_gene: .

CDR3nt: TGCGCCAGCAGCCTCCCCCCGGGACAGGGTAACACCGGGGAGCTGCTTTTT
CDR3aa: CASSLPPGQGNTGELLF
abundance: .
j_gene: TRBJ2-2
v_gene: TRBV5-1
d_gene: TRBD1

CDR3nt: TGTGCCAGCAGCTTAAGTCGCTCACACAATGAGCAGTTCTTC
CDR3aa: CASSLSRSHNEQFF
abundance: .
j_gene: TRBJ2-1
v_gene: TRBV7-2
d_gene: .

CDR3nt: TGTGCCAGCACCCAAGCCCAGGGGCGACACGAGCAGTACTTC
CDR3aa: CASTQAQGRHEQYF
abundance: few
j_gene: TRBJ2-7
v_gene: TRBV12-3/TRBV12-4
d_gene: .

CDR3nt: TGCGCCAGCAGCCCGGGACAGGGTCAGCCCCAGCATTTT
CDR3aa: CASSPGQGQPQHF
abundance: .
j_gene: TRBJ1-5
v_gene: TRBV5-1
d_gene: TRBD1

CDR3nt: TGTGCCAGCAGCCCCCAGCAGGCACTCCAAGAGACCCAGTACTTC
CDR3aa: CASSPQQALQETQYF
abundance: .
j_gene: TRBJ2-5
v_gene: TRBV3-1
d_gene: .

CDR3nt: TGCAGCGTTTCGTGGACCTACGAGCAGTACTTC
CDR3aa: CSVSWTYEQYF
abundance: few
j_gene: TRBJ2-7
v_gene: TRBV29-1
d_gene: .

CDR3nt: TGCGCCAGCAGCCAACGACAGGGGGCGCCTAATGAAAAACTGTTTTTT
CDR3aa: CASSQRQGAPNEKLFF
abundance: .
j_gene: TRBJ1-4
v_gene: TRBV4-3
d_gene: TRBD1

CDR3nt: TGCAGCGTTGAAAAGGGGGGGGGTAGGAATGAGCAGTTCTTC
CDR3aa: CSVEKGGGRNEQFF
abundance: few
j_gene: TRBJ2-1
v_gene: TRBV29-1
d_gene: .

CDR3nt: TGTGCCAGCAGCTCACGACAGAGCTCCTATAATTCACCCCTCCACTTT
CDR3aa: CASSSRQSSYNSPLHF
abundance: few
j_gene: TRBJ1-6
v_gene: TRBV7-2
d_gene: .

CDR3nt: TGTGCCAGCAGCCTAAACTCGGGACAGGGGTTAAATGGCTACACCTTC
CDR3aa: CASSLNSGQGLNGYTF
abundance: .
j_gene: TRBJ1-2
v_gene: TRBV4-2
d_gene: TRBD1

CDR3nt: TGTGCCAGCAGTTCGGGACAGGGTGGGAACACTGAAGCTTTCTTT
CDR3aa: CASSSGQGGNTEAFF
abundance: .
j_gene: TRBJ1-1
v_gene: TRBV6-5
d_gene: TRBD1

CDR3nt: TGCAGTGTTATTGGTGCTAGCGGGAGGTACGAGCAGTACTTC
CDR3aa: CSVIGASGRYEQYF
abundance: .
j_gene: TRBJ2-7
v_gene: TRBV20-1
d_gene: TRBD2

CDR3nt: TGCAGCGTTGAGTTGAGACAGGAATTCCACGGCTACACCTTC
CDR3aa: CSVELRQEFHGYTF
abundance: few
j_gene: TRBJ1-2
v_gene: TRBV29-1
d_gene: .

CDR3nt: TGTGCCAGCAGGAGCGGGAGGAGGAGGACAGATACGCAGTATTTT
CDR3aa: CASRSGRRRTDTQYF
abundance: many
j_gene: TRBJ2-3
v_gene: TRBV6-5
d_gene: TRBD2

CDR3nt: TGCGCCAGCAGCTTGATGGTAGGGTCCAACTATGGCTACACCTTC
CDR3aa: CASSLMVGSNYGYTF
abundance: .
j_gene: TRBJ1-2
v_gene: TRBV5-1
d_gene: .

CDR3nt: TGCAGTTATAAGGGACCTAGCTCCTACGAGCAGTACTTC
CDR3aa: CSYKGPSSYEQYF
abundance: few
j_gene: TRBJ2-7
v_gene: TRBV20-1
d_gene: .

CDR3nt: TGTACCAGCAGTTTAGCGCGGGAGACCCAGTACTTC
CDR3aa: CTSSLARETQYF
abundance: once
j_gene: TRBJ2-5
v_gene: TRBV12-3/TRBV12-4
d_gene: .

CDR3nt: TGCAGCGTTGTGACGGGGGGCCATGAGACCCAGTACTTC
CDR3aa: CSVVTGGHETQYF
abundance: .
j_gene: TRBJ2-5
v_gene: TRBV29-1
d_gene: .

CDR3nt: TGTGCCAGCAGCATCCGGAACCGGGACAGGCAGTACTTC
CDR3aa: CASSIRNRDRQYF
abundance: once
j_gene: TRBJ2-4
v_gene: TRBV21-1
d_gene: .

CDR3nt: TGTGCCAGCAGCCAAGATCGTGGGACATCGACCACCGGGGAGCTGTTTTTT
CDR3aa: CASSQDRGTSTTGELFF
abundance: .
j_gene: TRBJ2-2
v_gene: TRBV3-1
d_gene: .

CDR3nt: TGTGCCAGCAGCTTAGCGGGACACTCGAACACCGGGGAGCTGTTTTTT
CDR3aa: CASSLAGHSNTGELFF
abundance: .
j_gene: TRBJ2-2
v_gene: TRBV7-2
d_gene: .

CDR3nt: TGTGCCAGCAGCCCAGAGATCGGTGAGCAGTACTTC
CDR3aa: CASSPEIGEQYF
abundance: few
j_gene: TRBJ2-7
v_gene: TRBV7-9
d_gene: .

CDR3nt: TGTGCCACCAGCAGAGACAGACATCTCTACGAGCAGTACTTC
CDR3aa: CATSRDRHLYEQYF
abundance: few
j_gene: TRBJ2-7
v_gene: TRBV15
d_gene: .

CDR3nt: TGCAGTGCTAGAGAGCTAGCGGGACTATCCCAAGAGACCCAGTACTTC
CDR3aa: CSARELAGLSQETQYF
abundance: few
j_gene: TRBJ2-5
v_gene: TRBV20-1
d_gene: TRBD2

CDR3nt: TGTGCCAGCAGCTCAAGTCGTGGGTCTGGGCAGTTCTTC
CDR3aa: CASSSSRGSGQFF
abundance: few
j_gene: TRBJ2-1
v_gene: TRBV11-1
d_gene: .

CDR3nt: TGCAGTGCTAGACCCGGGGGCGGGCAGCCCCAGCATTTT
CDR3aa: CSARPGGGQPQHF
abundance: few
j_gene: TRBJ1-5
v_gene: TRBV20-1
d_gene: .

CDR3nt: TGCAGTGCAGACTTCCGGCGGGGCACAGATACGCAGTATTTT
CDR3aa: CSADFRRGTDTQYF
abundance: .
j_gene: TRBJ2-3
v_gene: TRBV20-1
d_gene: .

CDR3nt: TGCGCCAGCAGCTTGGACACCGGCTACGAGCAGTACTTC
CDR3aa: CASSLDTGYEQYF
abundance: .
j_gene: TRBJ2-7
v_gene: TRBV5-1
d_gene: .

CDR3nt: TGTGCCAGCAGACTCACAGGGGAGGGTGGCTACACCTTC
CDR3aa: CASRLTGEGGYTF
abundance: .
j_gene: TRBJ1-2
v_gene: TRBV12-3/TRBV12-4
d_gene: TRBD1

CDR3nt: TGCAGCGTTTCCGGACAGGGCTCCTACAATGAGCAGTTCTTC
CDR3aa: CSVSGQGSYNEQFF
abundance: .
j_gene: TRBJ2-1
v_gene: TRBV29-1
d_gene: TRBD1

CDR3nt: TGTGCCAGCTCACCAGGCCGGGACAGGGGAACAGATACGCAGTATTTT
CDR3aa: CASSPGRDRGTDTQYF
abundance: .
j_gene: TRBJ2-3
v_gene: TRBV18
d_gene: TRBD1

CDR3nt: TGTGCCAGCAGCCAAGATCCCGGCAGGACTGGGGCCAACGTCCTGACTTTC
CDR3aa: CASSQDPGRTGANVLTF
abundance: once
j_gene: TRBJ2-6
v_gene: TRBV3-1
d_gene: .

CDR3nt: TGTGCCAGCAGTCCGCGAGGGCTACAGGGTAACTATGGCTACACCTTC
CDR3aa: CASSPRGLQGNYGYTF
abundance: .
j_gene: TRBJ1-2
v_gene: TRBV27
d_gene: .

CDR3nt: TGCGCCAGCAGCCAAGCCCTCAGGGGGATCTATAATTCACCCCTCCACTTT
CDR3aa: CASSQALRGIYNSPLHF
abundance: few
j_gene: TRBJ1-6
v_gene: TRBV4-1
d_gene: TRBD1

CDR3nt: TGTGCCAGCAGTTTACATGAGCAGTTCTTC
CDR3aa: CASSLHEQFF
abundance: .
j_gene: TRBJ2-1
v_gene: TRBV12-3/TRBV12-4
d_gene: .

CDR3nt: TGTGCCAGCTCACCAATGGGGGGCGAGCTCCACTATGGCTACACCTTC
CDR3aa: CASSPMGGELHYGYTF
abundance: .
j_gene: TRBJ1-2
v_gene: TRBV18
d_gene: .

CDR3nt: TGCGCCAGCAGCTTGGTCGGCGGGGGAGAGTACGAGCAGTACTTC
CDR3aa: CASSLVGGGEYEQYF
abundance: .
j_gene: TRBJ2-7
v_gene: TRBV5-1
d_gene: TRBD2

CDR3nt: TGTGCCAGCAGCTACAGGGGGCAGATAACAGATACGCAGTATTTT
CDR3aa: CASSYRGQITDTQYF
abundance: many
j_gene: TRBJ2-3
v_gene: TRBV6-6
d_gene: TRBD1

CDR3nt: TGCAGTGCTAGCAGGCAGGGGGCCGGGGAGCTGTTTTTT
CDR3aa: CSASRQGAGELFF
abundance: .
j_gene: TRBJ2-2
v_gene: TRBV20-1
d_gene: TRBD1

CDR3nt: TGTGCCATCAGCGGACGCGGGGGCAATGAGCAGTTCTTC
CDR3aa: CAISGRGGNEQFF
abundance: .
j_gene: TRBJ2-1
v_gene: TRBV10-3
d_gene: TRBD2

CDR3nt: TGCAGTGCTTACGGACTAGCGGGAGGCGCCAAAAACATTCAGTACTTC
CDR3aa: CSAYGLAGGAKNIQYF
abundance: .
j_gene: TRBJ2-4
v_gene: TRBV20-1
d_gene: TRBD2

CDR3nt: TGTGCCAGCAGGGGACTAGCGGGATCCTACGAGCAGTACTTC
CDR3aa: CASRGLAGSYEQYF
abundance: .
j_gene: TRBJ2-7
v_gene: TRBV27
d_gene: TRBD2

CDR3nt: TGCGCCAGCAGCTTGGGAGCGGGAGACGACGAGCAGTACTTC
CDR3aa: CASSLGAGDDEQYF
abundance: .
j_gene: TRBJ2-7
v_gene: TRBV5-1
d_gene: TRBD2

CDR3nt: TGTGCCACCAGTGATTCGCAACTTCCTAGCACAGATACGCAGTATTTT
CDR3aa: CATSDSQLPSTDTQYF
abundance: few
j_gene: TRBJ2-3
v_gene: TRBV24-1
d_gene: .

CDR3nt: TGCGCCAGCAGTTGGGTCGGGCATGAGCAGTTCTTC
CDR3aa: CASSWVGHEQFF
abundance: .
j_gene: TRBJ2-1
v_gene: TRBV5-1
d_gene: .

CDR3nt: TGTGCCAGCAGCTTTGAGCGGGGGGCATACAATGAGCAGTTCTTC
CDR3aa: CASSFERGAYNEQFF
abundance: few
j_gene: TRBJ2-1
v_gene: TRBV7-2
d_gene: TRBD2

CDR3nt: TGCAGTGCTCCCGTACAGGGCATTTCCTACGAGCAGTACTTC
CDR3aa: CSAPVQGISYEQYF
abundance: .
j_gene: TRBJ2-7
v_gene: TRBV20-1
d_gene: .

CDR3nt: TGTGCCAGCAAGGACATAGATGGGGGCACAGATACGCAGTATTTT
CDR3aa: CASKDIDGGTDTQYF
abundance: .
j_gene: TRBJ2-3
v_gene: TRBV6-2/TRBV6-3
d_gene: .

CDR3nt: TGCAGTGCTAGAGTCCCCCCCCTGGATACGCAGTATTTT
CDR3aa: CSARVPPLDTQYF
abundance: few
j_gene: TRBJ2-3
v_gene: TRBV20-1
d_gene: .

CDR3nt: TGTGCCAGCAGCTTAGATGCAGGGGCCAATGAGCAGTTCTTC
CDR3aa: CASSLDAGANEQFF
abundance: few
j_gene: TRBJ2-1
v_gene: TRBV7-2
d_gene: .